This is a list of T cell receptor beta chains from one sample in a study of cytomegalovirus exposure and HLA in healthy donors. The assay was immunoSEQ multiplex PCR, and TCRdb's table has in-frame clones only and misses some. The sample shows 85,000 to 120,000 clones, roughly four fifths of them seen only once. The sample was PBMCs. These receptors all stem from a male donor in good health and CMV-seropositive. Both conserved end residues are part of each CDR3. Each record gives: CDR3 DNA, CDR3 protein, J gene, V gene, D gene, clone size. The D gene is left open where the match is weak. Clone size is stated in some rows and not others, as once, few, many or a class when expanded.

TGTGCCAGCAGCTTGGGAGGAACGGGCTACACCTTC CASSLGGTGYTF TRBJ1-2 TRBV7-2 NA NA
TGTGCCAGCAGCTTTAAGGGACAGCGCACAGATACGCAGTATTTT CASSFKGQRTDTQYF TRBJ2-3 TRBV5-6 TRBD1 NA
TGTGCCAGCTCACCACCAACTAGCGAAAGCTCCTACAATGAGCAGTTCTTC CASSPPTSESSYNEQFF TRBJ2-1 TRBV18 TRBD2 few
TGTGCCGTCAGTGAGGCCCTCGGGGGTAGCAATCAGCCCCAGCATTTT CAVSEALGGSNQPQHF TRBJ1-5 TRBV10-3 NA NA
TGTGCCAGCAGCCAAGGGCTAGCGGAGCAAGAGACCCAGTACTTC CASSQGLAEQETQYF TRBJ2-5 TRBV4-2 TRBD2 NA
TGTGCCAGTAGATTCGACAGGGGGTATGGCTACACCTTC CASRFDRGYGYTF TRBJ1-2 TRBV19 TRBD1 NA
TGTGCCAGCAGTCCGACAGGGAGGGAGCAGTACTTC CASSPTGREQYF TRBJ2-7 TRBV7-2 NA once
TGTGCCACCCTAGCGGGGGGCAGTAGCTCCTACGAGCAGTACTTC CATLAGGSSSYEQYF TRBJ2-7 TRBV28 TRBD2 NA
TGTGCCAGCAGCCCAAGCGGGAGGTTCTACAATGAGCAGTTCTTC CASSPSGRFYNEQFF TRBJ2-1 TRBV6-5 TRBD2 NA
TGTGCCAGCAGGAATGGACAGGCTGGGTCCTACGAGCAGTACTTC CASRNGQAGSYEQYF TRBJ2-7 TRBV5-8 TRBD1 NA
TGTGCCAGCAGCTCGAGGACAGGGGTCAATGAGCAGTTCTTC CASSSRTGVNEQFF TRBJ2-1 TRBV11-2 TRBD1 NA
TGTGCCAGCAGCCCCACTAGCGTCTCCTGCGAGCAGTACTTC CASSPTSVSCEQYF TRBJ2-7 TRBV7-3 TRBD2 NA
TGTGCCAGCAGTTACTCGGGGAGGGACTACGAGCAGTACTTC CASSYSGRDYEQYF TRBJ2-7 TRBV6-6 TRBD2 once
TGTGCCTGGAGCCTTAACAGTATGAACACTGAAGCTTTCTTT CAWSLNSMNTEAFF TRBJ1-1 TRBV30 NA NA
TGTGCCAGCAGGTTAGCGAACTCCTACGAGCAGTACTTC CASRLANSYEQYF TRBJ2-7 TRBV27 NA NA
TGTGCCAGCAGTCAAAACCGCGGGGGAGATACGCAGTATTTT CASSQNRGGDTQYF TRBJ2-3 TRBV28 TRBD2 NA
TGTGCCAGTACCCCCCTAGCGGGAAGTGAGACCCAGTACTTC CASTPLAGSETQYF TRBJ2-5 TRBV19 TRBD2 NA